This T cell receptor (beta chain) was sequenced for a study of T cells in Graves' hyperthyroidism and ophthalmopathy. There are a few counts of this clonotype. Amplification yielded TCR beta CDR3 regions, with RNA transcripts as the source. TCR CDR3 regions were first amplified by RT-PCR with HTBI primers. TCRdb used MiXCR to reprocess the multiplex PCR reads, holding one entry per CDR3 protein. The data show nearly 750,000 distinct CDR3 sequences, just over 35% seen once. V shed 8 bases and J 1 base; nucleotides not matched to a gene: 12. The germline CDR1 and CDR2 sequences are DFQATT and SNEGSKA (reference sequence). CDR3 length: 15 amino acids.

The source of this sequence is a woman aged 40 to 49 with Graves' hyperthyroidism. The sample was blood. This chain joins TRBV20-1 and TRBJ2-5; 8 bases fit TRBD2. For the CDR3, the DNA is TGCAGTAACTCCCCGGGACTAGAGGGCCAAGAGACCCAGTACTTC. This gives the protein CSNSPGLEGQETQYF.